This T cell receptor beta chain originates from a study of T cells in localized non-small cell lung cancer (dated by TCRdb to the early 2020s). As for the study more broadly: The study analyzed T cell repertoires of about 230 early-stage NSCLC patients, comparing tumors and uninvolved tumor-adjacent lungs. The cohort was made up of roughly 250 treatment-naive NSCLC patients whose localized lung tumors had been resected. NSCLC patients had a mean age of roughly 66 years, and 129 were male and 107 female.

What the study reported, not specific to this receptor: Longer overall survival was associated with higher blood T cell density, whereas shorter survival was associated with higher adjacent-lung clonality. Uninvolved tumor-adjacent lung showed the highest T cell clonality, higher than tumor, which suggests more focused antigenic responses in the adjacent lung. Because the study design was exploratory, TCR variables were selected using unadjusted p-values without false-discovery rate correction. Because multi-region tumor sequencing was not done, intratumor heterogeneity could not be ruled out. Of the top 100 tumor clones, a median of approximately 60 were detected in paired uninvolved adjacent lung; 28 were also among that lung's top 100.

At diagnosis, peripheral blood, uninvolved tumor-adjacent lung and tumor were collected and stored as a combination of fresh-frozen and FFPE material. Blood samples were analyzed as peripheral blood mononuclear cells for TCR repertoire profiling. The immunoSEQ Assay was used to sequence TCR beta CDR3 regions from DNA. The original methods were these. T cell density was computed as TCR beta template counts normalized to usable DNA estimated by amplifying housekeeping genes. Using the preseqR package, richness was estimated by extrapolating to 120,000 templates for tissue samples and 400,000 templates for PBMC samples. Clonality was defined as one minus Pielou's evenness. Differential abundance testing on productive amino-acid clonotypes, with a minimum total count of 5 and an alpha of 0.1, was used to identify tissue-enriched TCRs. The Jaccard Index and the Morisita Overlap Index were used to measure how much the repertoires overlapped between compartments. GLIPH grouped TCR beta CDR3s together with public tetramer-defined viral CDR3s, and a viral motif had to include at least three viral sequences and show V-gene enrichment. Imported from immuneACCESS, the table was reduced by TCRdb to in-frame sequences with V and J called. These copies leave out some clones; in studies compared against another copy, an unresolved V gene accounts for under half, and the cause of the remainder is not known. V and J calls and clone size follow that table, whereas D and trimming were derived from the DNA. The sample has tens of thousands of clones on record, roughly 84% of them singletons. 25% to 30% of the sample rests with the top ten.

The CDR3 contains 14 residues, cysteine and phenylalanine counted. The retained sequence is limited to the CDR3, 42 bases, with the frame set at the first base. Trimming removed 2 bases from V and 2 bases from J, leaving 10 bases between the germline ends. Taken from the germline V gene, the CDR1 and CDR2 loops are SGHVS and FQNEAQ. Turning to this clone: This receptor's antigen is unknown. Base qualities are not at hand, and no much larger clone is one base apart.

The sequencing used peripheral blood, collected before any cancer treatment. This TCR derives from an older male donor with stage I squamous cell lung carcinoma. The chain couples TRBV7-8 to TRBJ2-7, with the D segment identity uncertain. The encoded CDR3 is CASSLQVPAYEQYF. DNA sequence: TGTGCCAGCAGCTTACAGGTCCCCGCCTACGAGCAGTACTTC.